The 8 T cell receptor beta chains below were found in one sample sequenced in a study of Tregs in tolerant kidney transplant recipients. TCRdb keeps only in-frame clones here, not all; method: immunoSEQ multiplex PCR. The data hold about 120,000 clones, with roughly nine tenths observed a single time. Sequencing was done on a sample of CD4+ T cells from blood. The receptors were gathered from a human donor in good health.

The chain links TRBV5-1 to TRBJ2-7; TRBD2 agrees at 10 bases. The CDR3 contains 16 residues. J lost 0 bases, V lost 2 bases, and 5 bases had no gene match. The germline V gene has CDR1 SGHRS and CDR2 YFSETQ. CDR3 in DNA: TGCGCCAGCAGCTTCGGACTAGCGGACAACTCCTACGAGCAGTACTTC. It encodes CASSFGLADNSYEQYF.

The rearrangement uses TRBV6-5 and TRBJ1-5; no clear D. V was pared by 6 bases and J by 7 bases, with 13 bases between. The CDR3 runs 13 residues. Germline V gene lookup returns CDR1 MNHEY and CDR2 SVGAGI. CDR3 in DNA: TGTGCCAGCAGGACTGGGCGGGAGCAGCCCCAGCATTTT. It is translated as CASRTGREQPQHF.

The genes are TRBV18 and TRBJ1-1; TRBD1 might be the D (5 bases). V was shortened by 4 bases and J by 1 base, with 7 bases between the two germline ends. Germline CDR1 is KGHSH and CDR2 is LQKENI. The CDR3 runs to 13 residues. The CDR3 DNA sequence: TGTGCCAGCTCACGCACAGGGAACACTGAAGCTTTCTTT. Translation gives CASSRTGNTEAFF.

The table lists this clone with a few counts. The chain recombines TRBV30 with TRBJ1-5; D is undetermined. The germline gives CDR1 GTSNPN, CDR2 SVGIG (reference sequence). The CDR3 spans 13 residues. V was trimmed by 5 bases and J by 2 bases, leaving 10 bases between them. This CDR3 reads CAWSPGGNQPQHF. The CDR3 DNA follows: TGTGCCTGGTCCCCGGGAGGCAATCAGCCCCAGCATTTT.

There are a few counts of this clone. The CDR3 DNA sequence: TGTGCCAGCAGTGACCGGGACTATGGCTACACCTTC. It is translated as CASSDRDYGYTF. J is TRBJ1-2 and V is TRBV2; D is unclear. The CDR3 consists of 12 residues. CDR1 is SNHLY, CDR2 FYNNEI, per germline. V was shortened by 3 bases and J by 3 bases, with 5 bases between the two germline ends. Complete variable domain (other parts from reference TRBV2 and TRBJ1-2): EPEVTQTPSHQVTQMGQEVILRCVPISNHLYFYWYRQILGQKVEFLVSFYNNEISEKSEIFDDQFSVERPDGSNFTLKIRSTKLEDSAMYFCASSDRDYGYTFGSGTRLTVV.

The J gene is TRBJ2-7, the V gene TRBV5-1; no reliable D call. CDR1 SGHRS and CDR2 YFSETQ come from the germline V gene. The CDR3 covers 12 residues. V was cut by 4 bases and J by 0 bases, with 5 bases left in between. This CDR3 reads CASSPSSYEQYF. The CDR3 nucleotides read TGCGCCAGCAGCCCGAGCTCCTACGAGCAGTACTTC.

The CDR3 loop is CASSQALQGLNSPLHF. The CDR3 DNA reads as TGTGCCAGCAGCCAGGCACTCCAGGGGTTAAATTCACCCCTCCACTTT. The V and J genes are TRBV14 and TRBJ1-6; possibly TRBD1 for D (6 bases). This CDR3 region has 16 residues. CDR1 and CDR2 (germline): SGHDN, FVKESK. V shed 3 bases and J shed 7 bases, with 16 bases lying between them.

The chain carries TRBV4-2 and TRBJ2-1; 13 bases are a match to TRBD2. The CDR3 consists of 17 residues. Germline CDR1 reads LGHNA; CDR2 reads YNFKEQ. The trim removed 2 bases at V and 8 bases at J, leaving 9 bases unmatched. The CDR3 is CASSQRLAGGTADEQFF. The DNA for the CDR3 is TGTGCCAGCAGCCAAAGACTAGCGGGAGGTACCGCGGATGAGCAGTTCTTC.